Given below is one TCR beta chain in context. Its cognate antigen is unknown. Compared with germline, one end of the junction differs, possibly owing to a read error. Germline V gene data show CDR1 as DFQATT and CDR2 as SNEGSKA (reference sequence). CDR3 length: 17 amino acids. Unique molecular identifiers were used in preparing the TCRbeta library. TCRdb called the PCR reads again in MiXCR, with one record for every CDR3 protein. The sample consists of 750,000 to 950,000 distinct CDR3 sequences, 16% of them appearing once. This sample was included in a study of T-cell reconstitution after alpha-beta-depleted transplantation in children. Notes on the study in general: Two months or so post-transplant, alpha-beta T cells reportedly derived from several hundred expanded graft clones. T-cell counts and diversity at one year following transplant were attributed mainly to newly produced T cells. Surviving recipient T cells and thymic progenitors produced the high day-60 TCRbeta diversity seen in some patients.

The rearrangement joins TRBV20-1 to TRBJ1-1; D is uncertain. Specimen: PBMCs, mostly from graft donor cells, collected 360 days after TCRalphabeta/CD19-depleted stem cell transplant. This clonotype originated in a male patient aged 10 to 17 who had a stem cell transplant for acute lymphoblastic leukemia, so the T cells may come from the graft donor. CDR3 in DNA: TGCAGCGCTAGACGACAAGGAGGAAGTAATATGAACACTGAAGCTTTCTTT. Translated, it gives CSARRQGGSNMNTEAFF.